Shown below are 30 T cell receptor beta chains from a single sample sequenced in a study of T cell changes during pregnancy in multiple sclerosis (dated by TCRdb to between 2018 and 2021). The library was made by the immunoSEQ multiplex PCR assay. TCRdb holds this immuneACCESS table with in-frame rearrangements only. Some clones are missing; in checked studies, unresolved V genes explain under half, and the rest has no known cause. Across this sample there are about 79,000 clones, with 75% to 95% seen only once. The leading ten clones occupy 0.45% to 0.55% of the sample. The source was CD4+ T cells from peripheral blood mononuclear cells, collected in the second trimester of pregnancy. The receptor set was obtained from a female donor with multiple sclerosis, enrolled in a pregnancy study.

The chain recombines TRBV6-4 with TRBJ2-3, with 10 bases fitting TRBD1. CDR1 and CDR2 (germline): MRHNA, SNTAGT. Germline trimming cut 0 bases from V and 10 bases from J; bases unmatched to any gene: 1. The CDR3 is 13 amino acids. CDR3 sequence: CASSDSGTGAQYF. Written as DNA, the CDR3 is TGTGCCAGCAGTGACTCAGGGACAGGGGCGCAGTATTTT.

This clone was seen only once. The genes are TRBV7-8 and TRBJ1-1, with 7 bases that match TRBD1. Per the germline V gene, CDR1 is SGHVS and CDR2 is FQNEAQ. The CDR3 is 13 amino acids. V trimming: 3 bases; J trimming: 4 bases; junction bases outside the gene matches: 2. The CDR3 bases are TGTGCCAGCAGCTTTGACAGGGTCACTGAAGCTTTCTTT. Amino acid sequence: CASSFDRVTEAFF.

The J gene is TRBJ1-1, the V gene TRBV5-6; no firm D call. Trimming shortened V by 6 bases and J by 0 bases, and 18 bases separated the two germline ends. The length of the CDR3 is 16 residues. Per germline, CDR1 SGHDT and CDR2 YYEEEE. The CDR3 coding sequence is TGTGCCAGCACCCTGCGGTATGGCAGACTGAACACTGAAGCTTTCTTT. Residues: CASTLRYGRLNTEAFF.

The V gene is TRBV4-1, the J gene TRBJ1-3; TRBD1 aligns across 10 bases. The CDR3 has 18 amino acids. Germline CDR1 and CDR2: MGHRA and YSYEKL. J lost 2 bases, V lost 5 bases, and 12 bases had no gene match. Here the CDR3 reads CASSRDPPGTGAGNTIYF. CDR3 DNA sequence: TGCGCCAGCAGCAGGGACCCACCCGGGACAGGGGCTGGAAACACCATATATTTT.

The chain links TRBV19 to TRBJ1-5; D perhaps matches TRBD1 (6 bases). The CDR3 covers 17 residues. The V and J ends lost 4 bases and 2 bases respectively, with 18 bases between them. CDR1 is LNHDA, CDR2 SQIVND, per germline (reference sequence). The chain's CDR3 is CASSKRQGSGGNQPQHF. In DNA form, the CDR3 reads TGTGCCAGTAGTAAACGTCAGGGGAGTGGTGGCAATCAGCCCCAGCATTTT.

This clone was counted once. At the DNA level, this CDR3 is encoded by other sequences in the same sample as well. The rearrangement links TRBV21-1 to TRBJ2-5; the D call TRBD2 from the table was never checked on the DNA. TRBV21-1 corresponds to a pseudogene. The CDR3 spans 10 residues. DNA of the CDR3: TGTGCCAGCCCCTCAGAGACCCAGTACTTC. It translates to CASPSETQYF.

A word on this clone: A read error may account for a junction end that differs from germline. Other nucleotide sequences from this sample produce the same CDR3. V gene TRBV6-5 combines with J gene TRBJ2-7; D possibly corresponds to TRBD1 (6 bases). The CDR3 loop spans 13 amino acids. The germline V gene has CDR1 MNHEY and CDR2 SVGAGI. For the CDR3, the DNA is TGCGCCAGCAGCCGTAACAGGGTCGGCGAGCAGTACTTC. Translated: CASSRNRVGEQYF.

CDR3 in amino acids: CASSPESGGVNEQFF. The CDR3 region has the DNA TGTGCCAGCTCACCTGAGAGCGGGGGGGTAAATGAGCAGTTCTTC. This chain joins TRBV18 and TRBJ2-1, with TRBD2 identical over 10 bases. Germline values: CDR1 KGHSH, CDR2 LQKENI. V trimming: 3 bases; J trimming: 7 bases; junction bases outside the gene matches: 6. The CDR3 runs 15 residues.

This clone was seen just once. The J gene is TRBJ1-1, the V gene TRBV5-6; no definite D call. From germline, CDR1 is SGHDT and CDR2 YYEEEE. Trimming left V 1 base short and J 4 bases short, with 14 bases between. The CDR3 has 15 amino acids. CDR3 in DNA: TGTGCCAGCAGCTTGCAGGTCTGGGTGGGCACTGAAGCTTTCTTT. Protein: CASSLQVWVGTEAFF.

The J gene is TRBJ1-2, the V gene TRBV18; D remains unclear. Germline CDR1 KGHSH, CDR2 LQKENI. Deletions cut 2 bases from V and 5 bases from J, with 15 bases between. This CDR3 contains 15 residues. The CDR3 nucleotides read TGTGCCAGCTCACCAGGTGGTACGGGTCTTTATGGCTACACCTTC. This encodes CASSPGGTGLYGYTF.

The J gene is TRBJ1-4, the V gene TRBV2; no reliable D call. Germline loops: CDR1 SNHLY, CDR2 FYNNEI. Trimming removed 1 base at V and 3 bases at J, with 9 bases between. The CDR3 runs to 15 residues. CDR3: CASSEGLPPNEKLFF. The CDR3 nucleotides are TGTGCCAGCAGTGAAGGGCTCCCTCCTAATGAAAAACTGTTTTTT.

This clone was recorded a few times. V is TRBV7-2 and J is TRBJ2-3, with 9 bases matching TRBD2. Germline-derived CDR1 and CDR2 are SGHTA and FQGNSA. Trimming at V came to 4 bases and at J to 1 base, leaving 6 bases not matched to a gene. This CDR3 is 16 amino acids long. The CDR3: CASSSQAGGRTDTQYF. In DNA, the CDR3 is TGTGCCAGCAGCTCGCAGGCGGGGGGGCGCACAGATACGCAGTATTTT.

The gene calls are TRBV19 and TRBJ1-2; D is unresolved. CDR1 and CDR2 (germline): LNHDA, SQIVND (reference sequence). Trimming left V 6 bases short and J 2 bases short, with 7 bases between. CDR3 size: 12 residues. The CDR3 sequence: CASSHKNYGYTF. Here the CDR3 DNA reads TGTGCCAGTAGCCACAAGAACTATGGCTACACCTTC.

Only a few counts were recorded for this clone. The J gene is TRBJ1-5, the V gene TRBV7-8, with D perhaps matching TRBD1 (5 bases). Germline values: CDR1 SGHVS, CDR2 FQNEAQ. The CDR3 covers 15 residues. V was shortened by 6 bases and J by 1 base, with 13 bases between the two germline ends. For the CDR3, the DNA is TGTGCCAGCAGTCGTACCGGGGGAAGCAATCAGCCCCAGCATTTT. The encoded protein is CASSRTGGSNQPQHF.

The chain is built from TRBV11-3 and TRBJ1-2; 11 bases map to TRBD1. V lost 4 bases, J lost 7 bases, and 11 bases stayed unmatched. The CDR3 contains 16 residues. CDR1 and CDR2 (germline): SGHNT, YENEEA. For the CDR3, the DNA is TGTGCCAGCAGCTCGGGACAGGGGGACGAAGTGGGTGGCTACACCTTC. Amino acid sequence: CASSSGQGDEVGGYTF.

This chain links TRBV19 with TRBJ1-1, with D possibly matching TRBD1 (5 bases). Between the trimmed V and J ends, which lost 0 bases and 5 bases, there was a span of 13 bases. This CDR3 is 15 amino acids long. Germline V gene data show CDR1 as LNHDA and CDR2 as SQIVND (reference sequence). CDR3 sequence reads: CASSIEKGRKTEAFF. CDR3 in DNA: TGTGCCAGTAGTATAGAGAAGGGGCGCAAGACTGAAGCTTTCTTT.

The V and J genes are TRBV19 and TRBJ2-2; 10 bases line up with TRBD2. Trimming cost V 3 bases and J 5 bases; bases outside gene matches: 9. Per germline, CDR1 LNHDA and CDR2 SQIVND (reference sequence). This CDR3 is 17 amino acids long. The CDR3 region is CASSISGLAIVTGELFF. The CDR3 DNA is TGTGCCAGTAGTATCTCGGGACTAGCGATTGTAACCGGGGAGCTGTTTTTT.

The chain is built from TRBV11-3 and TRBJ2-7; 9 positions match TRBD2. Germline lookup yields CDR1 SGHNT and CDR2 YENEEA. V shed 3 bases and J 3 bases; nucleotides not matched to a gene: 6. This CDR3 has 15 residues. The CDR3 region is CASSLGLAGSYEQYF. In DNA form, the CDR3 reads TGTGCCAGCAGCTTGGGTCTAGCGGGGAGCTACGAGCAGTACTTC. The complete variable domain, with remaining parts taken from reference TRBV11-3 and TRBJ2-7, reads EAGVVQSPRYKIIEKKQPVAFWCNPISGHNTLYWYLQNLGQGPELLIRYENEEAVDDSQLPKDRFSAERLKGVDSTLKIQPAELGDSAVYLCASSLGLAGSYEQYFGPGTRLTVT.

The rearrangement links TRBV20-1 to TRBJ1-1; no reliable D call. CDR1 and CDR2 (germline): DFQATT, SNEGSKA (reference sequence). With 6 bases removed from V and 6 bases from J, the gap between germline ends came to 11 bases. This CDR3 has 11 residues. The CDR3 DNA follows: TGCAGTGCCCTACGGTCCTCTGAAGCTTTCTTT. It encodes CSALRSSEAFF.

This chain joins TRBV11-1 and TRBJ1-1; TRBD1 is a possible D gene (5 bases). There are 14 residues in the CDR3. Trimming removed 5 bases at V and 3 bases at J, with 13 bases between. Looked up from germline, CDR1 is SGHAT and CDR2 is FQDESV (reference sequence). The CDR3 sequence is CASSIRAGDTEAFF. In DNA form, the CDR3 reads TGTGCCAGCAGCATTAGGGCGGGGGACACTGAAGCTTTCTTT.

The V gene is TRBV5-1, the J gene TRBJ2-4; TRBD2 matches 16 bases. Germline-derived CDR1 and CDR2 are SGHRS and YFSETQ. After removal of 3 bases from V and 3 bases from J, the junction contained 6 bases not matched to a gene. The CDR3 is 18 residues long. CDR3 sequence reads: CASSWGLAGGFDKNIQYF. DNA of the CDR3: TGCGCCAGCAGCTGGGGACTAGCGGGAGGGTTTGACAAAAACATTCAGTACTTC.

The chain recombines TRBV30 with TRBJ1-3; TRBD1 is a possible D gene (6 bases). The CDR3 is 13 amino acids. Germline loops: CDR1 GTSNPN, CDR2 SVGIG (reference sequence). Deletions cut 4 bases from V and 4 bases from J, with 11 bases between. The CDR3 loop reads CAWNRVTGNTIYF. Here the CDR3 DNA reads TGTGCCTGGAACAGGGTAACAGGAAACACCATATATTTT.

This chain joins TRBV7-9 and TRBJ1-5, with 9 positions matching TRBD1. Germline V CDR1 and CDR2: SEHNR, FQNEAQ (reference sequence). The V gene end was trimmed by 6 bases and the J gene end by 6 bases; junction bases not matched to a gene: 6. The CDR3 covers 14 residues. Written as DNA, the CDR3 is TGTGCCAGCAGTCTAACAGGGGGCAGTCAGCCCCAGCATTTT. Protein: CASSLTGGSQPQHF.

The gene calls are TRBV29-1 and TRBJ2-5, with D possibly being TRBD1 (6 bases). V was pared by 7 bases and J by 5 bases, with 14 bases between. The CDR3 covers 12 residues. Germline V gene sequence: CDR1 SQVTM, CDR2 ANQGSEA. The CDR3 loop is CSGGRQGETQYF. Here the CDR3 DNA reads TGCAGCGGGGGTCGGCAGGGGGAGACCCAGTACTTC.

The DNA of the CDR3 is TGTGCCAGCAGCTCCTCTAATACGCAGTATTTT. Amino acids: CASSSSNTQYF. The chain joins TRBV12-1 to TRBJ2-3; the table gives TRBD2 as D, unverified against the DNA. TRBV12-1 is an annotated pseudogene. The CDR3 has 11 residues.

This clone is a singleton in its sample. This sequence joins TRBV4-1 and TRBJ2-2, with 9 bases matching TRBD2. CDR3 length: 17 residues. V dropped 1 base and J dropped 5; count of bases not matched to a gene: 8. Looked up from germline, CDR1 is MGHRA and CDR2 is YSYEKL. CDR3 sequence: CASSQVFSGSGTGELFF. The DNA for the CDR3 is TGCGCCAGCAGCCAAGTTTTTAGCGGGAGTGGTACCGGGGAGCTGTTTTTT.

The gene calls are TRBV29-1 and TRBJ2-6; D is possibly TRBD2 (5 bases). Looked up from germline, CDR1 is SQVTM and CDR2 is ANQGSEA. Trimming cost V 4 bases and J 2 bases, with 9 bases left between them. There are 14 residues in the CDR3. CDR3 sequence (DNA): TGCAGCGTTGTTCGGGGTGCTGGGGCCAACGTCCTGACTTTC. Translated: CSVVRGAGANVLTF.

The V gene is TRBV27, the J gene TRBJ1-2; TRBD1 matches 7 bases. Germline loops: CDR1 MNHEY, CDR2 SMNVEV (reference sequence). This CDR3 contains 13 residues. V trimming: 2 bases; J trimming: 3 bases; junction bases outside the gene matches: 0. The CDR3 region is CASSLQGDYGYTF. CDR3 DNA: TGTGCCAGCAGTTTACAGGGGGACTATGGCTACACCTTC.

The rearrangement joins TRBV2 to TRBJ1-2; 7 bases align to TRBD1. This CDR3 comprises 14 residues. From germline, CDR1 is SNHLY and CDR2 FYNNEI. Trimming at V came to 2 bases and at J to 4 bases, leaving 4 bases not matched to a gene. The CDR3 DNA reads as TGTGCCAGCAGTGAACGACAGGGTACCTATGGCTACACCTTC. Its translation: CASSERQGTYGYTF. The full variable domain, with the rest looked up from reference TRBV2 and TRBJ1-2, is EPEVTQTPSHQVTQMGQEVILRCVPISNHLYFYWYRQILGQKVEFLVSFYNNEISEKSEIFDDQFSVERPDGSNFTLKIRSTKLEDSAMYFCASSERQGTYGYTFGSGTRLTVV.

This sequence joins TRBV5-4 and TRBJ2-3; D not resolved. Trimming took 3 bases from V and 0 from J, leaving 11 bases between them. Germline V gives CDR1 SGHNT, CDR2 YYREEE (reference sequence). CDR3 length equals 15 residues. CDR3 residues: CASSSRLQSTDTQYF. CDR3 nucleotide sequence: TGTGCCAGCAGCTCGCGATTACAGAGCACAGATACGCAGTATTTT.